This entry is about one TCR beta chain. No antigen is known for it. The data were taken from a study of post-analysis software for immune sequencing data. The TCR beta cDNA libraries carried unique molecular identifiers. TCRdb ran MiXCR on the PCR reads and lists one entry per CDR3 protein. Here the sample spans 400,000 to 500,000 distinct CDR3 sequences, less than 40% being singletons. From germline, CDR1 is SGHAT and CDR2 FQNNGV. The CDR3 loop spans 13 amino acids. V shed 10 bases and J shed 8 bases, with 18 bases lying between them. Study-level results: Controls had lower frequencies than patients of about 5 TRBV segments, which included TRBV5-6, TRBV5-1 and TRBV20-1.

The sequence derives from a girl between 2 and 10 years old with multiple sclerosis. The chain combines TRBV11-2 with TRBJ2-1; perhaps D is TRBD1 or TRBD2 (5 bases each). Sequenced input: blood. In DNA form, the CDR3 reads TGTGCCACCAACTTGGACATGAGGGATGAGCAGTTCTTC. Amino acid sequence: CATNLDMRDEQFF.